This entry lists 12 T cell receptor beta chains sequenced from one sample in a study of blood T cell repertoires in COVID-19 (dated by TCRdb to the early 2020s). Library method: the immunoSEQ multiplex PCR assay. TCRdb took this table from immuneACCESS and kept in-frame rearrangements with V and J called. Such tables lack part of the clones; where checked against another copy, unresolved V genes explain under half of the gap, and the rest is unexplained. This sample holds over 150,000 clones; almost 85% were observed only once. In total, the top ten clones hold under 3.5% of the sample. The sequencing sample was made of peripheral blood. The receptors derive from a woman at least 80 years old with COVID-19, enrolled during active disease.

The rearrangement links TRBV5-8 to TRBJ2-3; a weak D match, TRBD2 (6 bases). Germline lookup yields CDR1 SGHTS and CDR2 YDEGEE. The V and J ends lost 4 bases and 1 base respectively, with 16 bases between them. The CDR3 length is 16 residues. This CDR3 reads CASSAGRGGGTDTQYF. The CDR3 DNA is TGTGCCAGCAGCGCTGGCCGCGGCGGGGGCACAGATACGCAGTATTTT. Filled out from reference TRBV5-8 and TRBJ2-3, the complete variable domain reads EAGVTQSPTHLIKTRGQQATLRCSPISGHTSVYWYQQALGLGLQFLLWYDEGEERNRGNFPPRFSGRQFPNYSSELNVNALELEDSALYLCASSAGRGGGTDTQYFGPGTRLTVL.

CDR3 in DNA: TGTGCCAGCAGCTCCAGCGGGAGCTATCAGCCCCAGCATTTT. This translates into CASSSSGSYQPQHF. The chain is built from TRBV7-9 and TRBJ1-5; D is ambiguous. The CDR3 loop spans 14 amino acids. Germline-derived CDR1 and CDR2 are SEHNR and FQNEAQ (reference sequence). Trimming removed 4 bases at V and 5 bases at J, with 12 bases between.

As for this clone: The same CDR3 also results from other DNA sequences found in this sample. V gene TRBV18 combines with J gene TRBJ2-3; no reliable D call. The CDR3 covers 11 residues. Trimming cost V 3 bases and J 4 bases, with 2 bases left between them. Germline V lookup: CDR1 KGHSH, CDR2 LQKENI. This CDR3 reads CASSPSDTQYF. The CDR3 DNA follows: TGTGCCAGCTCACCCTCAGATACGCAGTATTTT.

The chain carries TRBV27 and TRBJ2-3, with TRBD2 identical over 8 bases. This CDR3 is built from 14 residues. CDR1 MNHEY and CDR2 SMNVEV come from the germline V gene (reference sequence). V shed 3 bases, J shed 5 bases, and the junction held 4 bases outside the gene matches. The CDR3, as DNA: TGTGCCAGCAGTTTCTCCCTAGCGGGAGATACGCAGTATTTT. This gives the protein CASSFSLAGDTQYF.

The CDR3 spells CASRVTGGTNTEAFF. The CDR3 nucleotides are TGTGCCAGCAGGGTAACAGGGGGCACGAACACTGAAGCTTTCTTT. The rearrangement joins TRBV28 to TRBJ1-1, with 9 bases identical to TRBD1. The CDR3 contains 15 residues. V shed 6 bases and J 1 base; nucleotides not matched to a gene: 6. Germline V gives CDR1 MDHEN, CDR2 SYDVKM. The full variable domain, completed using reference TRBV28 and TRBJ1-1, is DVKVTQSSRYLVKRTGEKVFLECVQDMDHENMFWYRQDPGLGLRLIYFSYDVKMKEKGDIPEGYSVSREKKERFSLILESASTNQTSMYLCASRVTGGTNTEAFFGQGTRLTVV.

The sample holds a few counts of this clone. V gene TRBV28 combines with J gene TRBJ2-7; 7 bases agree with TRBD1. V lost 9 bases to trimming and J lost 1 base; unmatched junction nucleotides: 9. The germline V gene encodes CDR1 MDHEN and CDR2 SYDVKM. This CDR3 region has 14 residues. CDR3 in DNA: TGTGCCAGTACTACGACAGGGACATCCTACGAGCAGTACTTC. Protein product: CASTTTGTSYEQYF.

This chain connects TRBV7-8 to TRBJ2-7; 9 bases line up with TRBD1. Per the germline V gene, CDR1 is SGHVS and CDR2 is FQNEAQ. The trim removed 2 bases at V and 3 bases at J, leaving 8 bases unmatched. This CDR3 comprises 16 residues. DNA for the CDR3: TGTGCCAGCAGCTTAAATCTTTGGGACAGGGACTACGAGCAGTACTTC. It specifies CASSLNLWDRDYEQYF.

The rearrangement joins TRBV19 to TRBJ2-7, with D possibly TRBD2 on 5 matching bases. From germline, CDR1 is LNHDA and CDR2 SQIVND (reference sequence). The CDR3 runs to 14 residues. V lost 5 bases and J 7 bases, leaving 18 bases between the germline ends. The chain's CDR3 is CASSPGLPFGEQYF. CDR3 DNA sequence: TGTGCCAGTAGTCCCGGACTGCCTTTTGGGGAGCAGTACTTC. The whole variable domain, filled in from reference TRBV19 and TRBJ2-7, reads DGGITQSPKYLFRKEGQNVTLSCEQNLNHDAMYWYRQDPGQGLRLIYYSQIVNDFQKGDIAEGYSVSREKKESFPLTVTSAQKNPTAFYLCASSPGLPFGEQYFGPGTRLTVT.

The chain links TRBV27 to TRBJ1-6; TRBD1 agrees at 9 bases. Germline V gene sequence: CDR1 MNHEY, CDR2 SMNVEV (reference sequence). With V trimmed by 7 bases and J by 3 bases, 7 bases remained unmatched. The CDR3 contains 16 residues. CDR3 nucleotide sequence: TGTGCCAGCAAGACAGGGGGAATGGGCTATAATTCACCCCTCCACTTT. Its protein is CASKTGGMGYNSPLHF.

Regarding this clone: This may arise from a read error, as a much more abundant clone is one base away. Other DNA sequences in this specimen translate into the identical CDR3. The rearrangement links TRBV7-3 to TRBJ2-2; 7 bases are a match to TRBD1. V was pared by 4 bases and J by 6 bases, with 8 bases of the junction left unmatched. This CDR3 has 15 residues. Germline V gene sequence: CDR1 SGHTA, CDR2 FQGTGA. CDR3 in DNA: TGTGCCAGCAGCTCGCTGGAACAGGGGTCCGGGGAGCTGTTTTTT. Protein: CASSSLEQGSGELFF.

This clone was detected a few times. The V call is TRBV6-5, the J call TRBJ1-3; 7 nucleotides agree with TRBD1. The ends lost 6 bases at V and 4 bases at J; junction bases unmatched: 9. The CDR3 spans 15 residues. CDR1 and CDR2 (germline): MNHEY, SVGAGI. In nucleotides, the CDR3 is TGTGCCAGCAGCCCAGGGGGAGTTAGGGGAAACACCATATATTTT. It yields the protein CASSPGGVRGNTIYF.

Concerning this clone itself: This CDR3 is also generated by other DNA sequences in the sample. This chain uses TRBV28 with TRBJ2-5; D may be TRBD2 (5 bases). The V end lost 6 bases, the J end lost 7 bases, and 21 bases lay between the germline ends. Germline assignment: CDR1 MDHEN and CDR2 SYDVKM. The CDR3 spans 15 residues. CDR3 nucleotides: TGTGCCAGCAGAGGTGACCCGGGGATGCGCGGGACCCAGTACTTC. Amino acid sequence: CASRGDPGMRGTQYF.